This is a list of T cell receptor beta chains from one sample in a study of regulatory T cells in long-lasting Graves disease. Each CDR3 protein is one row after TCRdb ran MiXCR on the multiplex PCR reads. The data show around 460,000 distinct CDR3 sequences, with under 25% seen just once and under 15% held by the top ten. The sequenced sample was peripheral blood mononuclear cells (PBMCs), obtained when the disease was refractory, from a patient treated with antithyroid drugs. The source is a female donor with Graves disease. Both conserved end residues are part of each CDR3. The order of the fields is clone size, D gene, V gene, J gene, CDR3 DNA, CDR3 protein. The D gene is left open where the match is weak. Size tells how often a clone was seen (once, few, many) or the class of an expanded clone, and some rows leave it out.

clone_size: many
d_call: NA
v_call: TRBV2
j_call: TRBJ2-2
cdr3_nt: TGTGCCAGCAGTGTGACGGCGAACACCGGGGAGCTGTTTTTT
cdr3_aa: CASSVTANTGELFF

clone_size: NA
d_call: NA
v_call: TRBV30
j_call: TRBJ1-1
cdr3_nt: TGTGCCTGGGACAAGAACACTGAAGCTTTCTTT
cdr3_aa: CAWDKNTEAFF

clone_size: many
d_call: NA
v_call: TRBV7-6
j_call: TRBJ2-7
cdr3_nt: TGTGCCAGCAGCCAGAGATCTCCATTGGGGAACTACGAGCAGTACTTC
cdr3_aa: CASSQRSPLGNYEQYF

clone_size: NA
d_call: NA
v_call: TRBV5-4
j_call: TRBJ2-7
cdr3_nt: TGTGCCAGCAGCACCTCTAGAAACGAGCAGTACTTC
cdr3_aa: CASSTSRNEQYF

clone_size: many
d_call: NA
v_call: TRBV20-1
j_call: TRBJ2-2
cdr3_nt: TGCAGTGCCAGGCCCAGGCCCAGGGGGGAGCTGTTTTTT
cdr3_aa: CSARPRPRGELFF

clone_size: NA
d_call: NA
v_call: TRBV7-9
j_call: TRBJ2-7
cdr3_nt: TGTGCCAGCAGCACTCCCGGTGTTGGGTCCTACGAGCAGTACTTC
cdr3_aa: CASSTPGVGSYEQYF

clone_size: few
d_call: NA
v_call: TRBV29-1
j_call: TRBJ1-1
cdr3_nt: TGCAGCGTTGTCATTGGAGGGGAGGGTGAAGCTTTCTTT
cdr3_aa: CSVVIGGEGEAFF

clone_size: NA
d_call: TRBD1
v_call: TRBV14
j_call: TRBJ1-2
cdr3_nt: TGTGCCAGCAGCCAAGACAGGGGGGACTATGGCTACACCTTC
cdr3_aa: CASSQDRGDYGYTF

clone_size: many
d_call: TRBD2
v_call: TRBV28
j_call: TRBJ2-7
cdr3_nt: TGTGCCAGCAGCGTACTAGCGGGAGGTTCGTACGAGCAGTACTTC
cdr3_aa: CASSVLAGGSYEQYF

clone_size: many
d_call: NA
v_call: TRBV12-5
j_call: TRBJ2-7
cdr3_nt: TGTGCTAGTGGTTTGGTCTTTTACGAGCAGTACTTC
cdr3_aa: CASGLVFYEQYF

clone_size: few
d_call: TRBD1
v_call: TRBV11-3
j_call: TRBJ1-1
cdr3_nt: TGTGCCAGCAGCCCACCGGGACAGGCGGACACTGAAGCTTTCTTT
cdr3_aa: CASSPPGQADTEAFF

clone_size: NA
d_call: TRBD1
v_call: TRBV7-8
j_call: TRBJ1-2
cdr3_nt: TGTGCCAGCAGCATGCGGGACAGGGGAAACTATGGCTACACCTTC
cdr3_aa: CASSMRDRGNYGYTF

clone_size: NA
d_call: TRBD2
v_call: TRBV7-9
j_call: TRBJ2-5
cdr3_nt: TGTGCCAGCAGGGGCGTACCGGGACTAGCGGGGGGTCACCAAGAGACCCAGTACTTC
cdr3_aa: CASRGVPGLAGGHQETQYF

clone_size: NA
d_call: TRBD1
v_call: TRBV4-3
j_call: TRBJ1-2
cdr3_nt: TGCGCCAGCAGCCAAGATCTTCTGGACAGGGGAGGGGATGGCTACACCTTC
cdr3_aa: CASSQDLLDRGGDGYTF

clone_size: many
d_call: TRBD1
v_call: TRBV28
j_call: TRBJ1-5
cdr3_nt: TGTGCCAGCAGTTACGGCAACAGGGGAAATCAGCCCCAGCATTTT
cdr3_aa: CASSYGNRGNQPQHF

clone_size: many
d_call: TRBD1
v_call: TRBV12-3/TRBV12-4
j_call: TRBJ2-2
cdr3_nt: TGTGCCAGCACCCAACAGGGGTTCGACACCGGGGAGCTGTTTTTT
cdr3_aa: CASTQQGFDTGELFF

clone_size: few
d_call: NA
v_call: TRBV7-9
j_call: TRBJ1-5
cdr3_nt: TGTGCCAGCAGCTCGGCGGGGCGGCAGCCCCAGCATTTT
cdr3_aa: CASSSAGRQPQHF

clone_size: NA
d_call: NA
v_call: TRBV4-3
j_call: TRBJ1-5
cdr3_nt: TGCGCCAGCAGCCAAGGTCCCAACCCAATGAGCAATCAGCCCCAGCATTTT
cdr3_aa: CASSQGPNPMSNQPQHF

clone_size: many
d_call: TRBD2
v_call: TRBV28
j_call: TRBJ2-7
cdr3_nt: TGTGCCAGCAGTCCAACCCCCCGGACTAGCGGGGGGGGTGAGCAGTACTTC
cdr3_aa: CASSPTPRTSGGGEQYF

clone_size: NA
d_call: NA
v_call: TRBV7-2
j_call: TRBJ2-2
cdr3_nt: TGTGCCAGCAGCCCCGGGACTGGATTATACACCGGGGAGCTGTTTTTT
cdr3_aa: CASSPGTGLYTGELFF

clone_size: many
d_call: TRBD1
v_call: TRBV28
j_call: TRBJ2-7
cdr3_nt: TGTGCCAGCGGGACAGCCCCCTACGAGCAGTACTTC
cdr3_aa: CASGTAPYEQYF

clone_size: few
d_call: NA
v_call: TRBV7-9
j_call: TRBJ2-5
cdr3_nt: TGTGCCAGCGCAGGTCAAGAGACCCAGTACTTC
cdr3_aa: CASAGQETQYF

clone_size: NA
d_call: TRBD2
v_call: TRBV4-1
j_call: TRBJ2-2
cdr3_nt: TGCGCCAGCAGCCTAGCTACTCCCGGGACTAGCGGGAACACCGGGGAGCTGTTTTTT
cdr3_aa: CASSLATPGTSGNTGELFF

clone_size: few
d_call: TRBD1
v_call: TRBV29-1
j_call: TRBJ2-7
cdr3_nt: TGCAGCGTTGACGGTGGGACAGGGTCCTACGAACAGTACTTC
cdr3_aa: CSVDGGTGSYEQYF

clone_size: NA
d_call: NA
v_call: TRBV11-2
j_call: TRBJ1-4
cdr3_nt: TGTGCCAGCAGCTTATTTTCGCTTGGGGCGGAAGCAACTAATGAAAAACTGTTTTTT
cdr3_aa: CASSLFSLGAEATNEKLFF

clone_size: many
d_call: NA
v_call: TRBV7-9
j_call: TRBJ2-7
cdr3_nt: TGTGCCAGCAGCTTAGTCTCTCGGGCCTACGAGCAGTACTTC
cdr3_aa: CASSLVSRAYEQYF

clone_size: many
d_call: TRBD1
v_call: TRBV28
j_call: TRBJ1-1
cdr3_nt: TGTGCCAGCAGGGACAGGGGTTCTGAAGCTTTCTTT
cdr3_aa: CASRDRGSEAFF

clone_size: few
d_call: NA
v_call: TRBV28
j_call: TRBJ2-1
cdr3_nt: TGTGCCAGCATTACCCAGGGAGGCAATGAGCAGTTCTTC
cdr3_aa: CASITQGGNEQFF

clone_size: many
d_call: TRBD1
v_call: TRBV11-2
j_call: TRBJ1-1
cdr3_nt: TGTGCCAGCAGCTTGGGACAGGACGTTCCCTCAGCTTTCTTT
cdr3_aa: CASSLGQDVPSAFF

clone_size: many
d_call: TRBD2
v_call: TRBV20-1
j_call: TRBJ2-5
cdr3_nt: TGCAGTGCTGAGGGACTAGCGCCCCTGAAGGAGACCCAGTACTTC
cdr3_aa: CSAEGLAPLKETQYF

clone_size: NA
d_call: TRBD2
v_call: TRBV28
j_call: TRBJ2-3
cdr3_nt: TGTGCCAGCAGCCGATGGACTAGCGGGAGGAGTAGAGATACGCAGTATTTT
cdr3_aa: CASSRWTSGRSRDTQYF